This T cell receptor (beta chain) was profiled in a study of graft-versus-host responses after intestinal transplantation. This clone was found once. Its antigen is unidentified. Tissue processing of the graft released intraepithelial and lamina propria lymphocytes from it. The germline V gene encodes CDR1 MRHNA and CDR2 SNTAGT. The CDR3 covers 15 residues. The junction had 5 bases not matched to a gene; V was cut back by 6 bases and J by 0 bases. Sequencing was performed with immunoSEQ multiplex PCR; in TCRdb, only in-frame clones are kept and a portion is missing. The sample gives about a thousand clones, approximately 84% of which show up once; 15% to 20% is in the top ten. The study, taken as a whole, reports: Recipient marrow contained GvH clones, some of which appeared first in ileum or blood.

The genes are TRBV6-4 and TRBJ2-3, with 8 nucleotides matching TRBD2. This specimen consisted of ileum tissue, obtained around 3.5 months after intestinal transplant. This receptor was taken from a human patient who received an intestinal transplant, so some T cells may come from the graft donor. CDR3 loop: CASSSSSGSTDTQYF. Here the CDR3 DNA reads TGTGCCAGCAGCAGTTCTAGCGGGAGCACAGATACGCAGTATTTT.